The rows below give T cell receptor beta chains drawn from one sample of a study of blood T cell repertoires in COVID-19. TCRdb's table, derived via immunoSEQ multiplex PCR, lists solely in-frame clones and lacks some. The table shows tens of thousands of clones, with about 87% occurring only once. The sample comprised peripheral blood. Receptors originate from an elderly man with active or convalescent COVID-19. The CDR3 runs from the conserved cysteine through the conserved F or W. D genes are given only for firm matches. The size field is filled for only some rows; it gives once, few, many or a size class.

d_call	j_call	clone_size	v_call	cdr3_aa	cdr3_nt
TRBD1	TRBJ1-2	-	TRBV19	CASSVDRVGYGYTF	TGTGCCAGTAGTGTGGACAGGGTCGGCTATGGCTACACCTTC
-	TRBJ1-1	-	TRBV10-3	CAISESILEAFF	TGTGCCATCAGTGAGTCGATACTTGAAGCTTTCTTT
-	TRBJ1-6	-	TRBV6-5	CASRRSTVYNSPLHF	TGTGCCAGCAGGAGATCGACAGTATATAATTCACCCCTCCACTTT
-	TRBJ1-2	-	TRBV12-3/TRBV12-4	CASSLRGTNGYTF	TGTGCCAGCAGTTTGCGGGGTACGAATGGCTACACCTTC
-	TRBJ2-2	-	TRBV4-2	CASRYLTANTGELFF	TGTGCCAGCAGGTACCTTACGGCGAACACCGGGGAGCTGTTTTTT
-	TRBJ2-5	-	TRBV7-2	CASSIQGVVETQYF	TGTGCCAGCAGCATACAAGGGGTTGTGGAGACCCAGTACTTC
-	TRBJ2-2	-	TRBV18	CASSPNMAAGELFF	TGTGCCAGCTCACCAAATATGGCAGCCGGGGAGCTGTTTTTT
TRBD1	TRBJ1-4	-	TRBV18	CASSPPGGSNEKLFF	TGTGCCAGCTCACCACCAGGGGGCTCAAATGAAAAACTGTTTTTT
TRBD2	TRBJ2-5	-	TRBV24-1	CATSDGLGTSGRIETQYF	TGTGCCACCAGTGATGGTCTAGGGACTAGCGGGAGGATAGAGACCCAGTACTTC
TRBD1	TRBJ2-2	-	TRBV9	CASSVTTGSGTGELFF	TGTGCCAGCAGCGTAACGACAGGGTCGGGCACCGGGGAGCTGTTTTTT
-	TRBJ1-1	-	TRBV5-1	CASSPYPMGAERTEAFF	TGCGCCAGCAGCCCCTACCCGATGGGGGCGGAGCGAACTGAAGCTTTCTTT
-	TRBJ1-6	-	TRBV27	CASSVSSGRGYNSPLHF	TGTGCCAGCAGCGTATCATCTGGGAGGGGGTATAATTCACCCCTCCACTTT
TRBD1	TRBJ1-4	-	TRBV27	CASAWTGNEKLFF	TGTGCCAGCGCTTGGACAGGGAATGAAAAACTGTTTTTT
-	TRBJ1-2	-	TRBV11-2	CASSLGPTGGGYTF	TGTGCCAGCAGCTTAGGCCCGACGGGGGGTGGCTACACCTTC
TRBD1	TRBJ1-1	-	TRBV14	CASSQGRGRRTEAFF	TGTGCCAGCAGCCAGGGCAGGGGGCGGCGAACTGAAGCTTTCTTT
TRBD1	TRBJ1-5	-	TRBV6-2/TRBV6-3	CASSHGQGAGNQPQHF	TGTGCCAGCAGCCACGGACAGGGGGCTGGAAATCAGCCCCAGCATTTT
-	TRBJ1-2	-	TRBV7-2	CASSLVTATRSQWNYGYTF	TGTGCCAGCAGCTTAGTCACAGCTACAAGATCCCAATGGAACTATGGCTACACCTTC
-	TRBJ1-5	-	TRBV18	CASSPDGGNQPQHF	TGTGCCAGCTCACCGGACGGGGGGAATCAGCCCCAGCATTTT
-	TRBJ2-3	-	TRBV11-3	CASRGAGDTQYF	TGTGCCAGCAGGGGAGCGGGAGATACGCAGTATTTT
-	TRBJ1-6	-	TRBV19	CASSWQYNSPLHF	TGTGCCAGTAGCTGGCAGTATAATTCACCCCTCCACTTT
-	TRBJ2-5	-	TRBV24-1	CATRFGETQYF	TGTGCCACCAGATTCGGGGAGACCCAGTACTTC
TRBD1	TRBJ2-1	-	TRBV18	CASSPGQGSYNEQFF	TGTGCCAGCTCACCGGGACAGGGTTCCTACAATGAGCAGTTCTTC
-	TRBJ1-2	-	TRBV30	CAWSSTTGFYTF	TGTGCCTGGAGCTCGACAACAGGTTTCTACACCTTC
-	TRBJ2-3	-	TRBV5-4	CASSLYRADTQYF	TGTGCCAGCAGCTTGTACAGGGCAGATACGCAGTATTTT
-	TRBJ1-5	-	TRBV29-1	CSVEVSGDQPQHF	TGCAGCGTTGAGGTCTCGGGTGATCAGCCCCAGCATTTT
-	TRBJ1-2	-	TRBV10-2	CASSESRKNYGYTF	TGCGCCAGCAGTGAGTCGAGGAAGAACTATGGCTACACCTTC
-	TRBJ1-1	-	TRBV28	CASSLLQGSFPEAFF	TGTGCCAGCAGTTTATTGCAGGGAAGTTTCCCTGAAGCTTTCTTT
-	TRBJ2-1	once	TRBV24-1	CATSVGVAAEQFF	TGTGCCACCAGTGTAGGTGTAGCAGCTGAGCAGTTCTTC
TRBD1	TRBJ2-5	-	TRBV5-5	CASSVLQGAGETQYF	TGTGCCAGCAGCGTTTTACAGGGGGCGGGGGAGACCCAGTACTTC
-	TRBJ2-5	-	TRBV5-5	CASSLYGQETQYF	TGTGCCAGCAGCTTATACGGCCAAGAGACCCAGTACTTC
-	TRBJ2-1	-	TRBV12-5	CASGLLARVYEQFF	TGTGCTAGTGGTTTGTTGGCCAGGGTCTATGAGCAGTTCTTC
-	TRBJ1-1	-	TRBV2	CASSEGLGGYTEAFF	TGTGCCAGCAGTGAAGGCCTGGGGGGGTACACTGAAGCTTTCTTT
TRBD2	TRBJ2-1	-	TRBV4-1	CASSQGPTSGGTNEQFF	TGCGCCAGCAGCCAAGGGCCGACTAGCGGGGGGACCAATGAGCAGTTCTTC
TRBD1	TRBJ1-5	-	TRBV2	CASRAPDRANQPQHF	TGTGCCAGCAGGGCCCCGGACAGGGCGAATCAGCCCCAGCATTTT
-	TRBJ1-6	-	TRBV3-1/TRBV3-2	CASSQFGSSYNSPLHF	TGTGCCAGCAGCCAATTTGGGAGCTCCTATAATTCACCCCTCCACTTT
TRBD1	TRBJ1-5	few	TRBV19	CASKGGSGNQPQHF	TGTGCCAGTAAAGGGGGCAGTGGCAATCAGCCCCAGCATTTT
TRBD1	TRBJ2-2	-	TRBV6-1	CASSEPGQGVGELFF	TGTGCCAGCAGTGAGCCTGGACAGGGGGTCGGGGAGCTGTTTTTT